The next 15 T cell receptor beta chains were all read from a single sample in a study of cytomegalovirus exposure and HLA in healthy donors. PCR used 60 Vbeta primers and 13 Jbeta primers. Clones were sequenced by immunoSEQ multiplex PCR, and TCRdb holds only the in-frame ones, with some missing. The sample consists of 120,000 or so clones, 70% to 80% of them appearing once. Sample: PBMCs. Receptors were obtained from a woman aged 45-59 years in good health and CMV-seropositive.

The chain has TRBV5-6 and TRBJ2-3; a weak D match, TRBD1 (5 bases). Germline V gene sequence: CDR1 SGHDT, CDR2 YYEEEE. With 4 bases removed from V and 7 bases from J, the gap between germline ends came to 13 bases. The CDR3 loop spans 13 amino acids. CDR3 coding DNA: TGTGCCAGCAGCACAGGACCACCAAATACGCAGTATTTT. It encodes CASSTGPPNTQYF.

The chain is built from TRBV2 and TRBJ2-7; TRBD2 might be the D (6 bases). V lost 10 bases and J 0 bases, leaving 16 bases between the germline ends. CDR1 is SNHLY and CDR2 is FYNNEI in the germline V gene. The CDR3 has 14 residues. CDR3 bases: TGTGCCACCCGCCGGGACTTGTACTCCTACGAGCAGTACTTC. Protein product: CATRRDLYSYEQYF. Filled out from reference TRBV2 and TRBJ2-7, the complete variable domain reads EPEVTQTPSHQVTQMGQEVILRCVPISNHLYFYWYRQILGQKVEFLVSFYNNEISEKSEIFDDQFSVERPDGSNFTLKIRSTKLEDSAMYFCATRRDLYSYEQYFGPGTRLTVT.

This clone was recorded once. The chain links TRBV11-3 to TRBJ2-1; D possibly corresponds to TRBD1 (6 bases). In germline, CDR1 is SGHNT, CDR2 YENEEA. This CDR3 is built from 15 residues. V was clipped by 6 bases and J by 6 bases, with 18 bases between them. CDR3 coding DNA: TGTGCCAGCAGAACTTACAGGGAGTCAAGCAATGAGCAGTTCTTC. It translates to CASRTYRESSNEQFF.

CDR3 loop: CSVEFWGGYGYTF. The CDR3 nucleotides read TGCAGCGTTGAATTCTGGGGGGGCTATGGCTACACCTTC. V and J are TRBV29-1 and TRBJ1-2; weak D call: TRBD1 (5 bases). V was clipped by 2 bases and J by 4 bases, with 11 bases between them. This CDR3 comprises 13 residues. The germline CDR1 and CDR2 sequences are SQVTM and ANQGSEA.

CDR3 in amino acids: CASSIYTGNQETQYF. CDR3 sequence (DNA): TGTGCCAGTAGTATCTACACAGGAAATCAAGAGACCCAGTACTTC. The chain recombines TRBV19 with TRBJ2-5; tentatively, D is TRBD1 (5 bases). There are 15 residues in the CDR3. The V gene's germline CDR1 is LNHDA and CDR2 SQIVND (reference sequence). Trimming stripped 3 bases from V and 2 bases from J, with 13 bases between.

In this sample, this clone turned up a few times. The genes are TRBV28 and TRBJ2-5; unclear D gene. V was clipped by 3 bases and J by 9 bases, with 11 bases between them. The CDR3 runs 12 residues. Germline V lookup: CDR1 MDHEN, CDR2 SYDVKM. The CDR3 protein is CASSLLGAAQYF. CDR3 nucleotides: TGTGCCAGCAGTTTGCTGGGTGCGGCCCAGTACTTC. Drawing the rest from reference TRBV28 and TRBJ2-5, the complete variable domain is DVKVTQSSRYLVKRTGEKVFLECVQDMDHENMFWYRQDPGLGLRLIYFSYDVKMKEKGDIPEGYSVSREKKERFSLILESASTNQTSMYLCASSLLGAAQYFGPGTRLLVL.

This clone was observed once. The chain couples TRBV5-6 to TRBJ2-7; TRBD2 matches 10 bases. This CDR3 contains 16 residues. Trimming at V came to 2 bases and at J to 0 bases, leaving 5 bases not matched to a gene. In germline, CDR1 is SGHDT, CDR2 YYEEEE. The CDR3 sequence is CASSFYSGGRSYEQYF. CDR3 nucleotide sequence: TGTGCCAGCAGCTTTTATAGCGGGGGGCGCTCCTACGAGCAGTACTTC. Full variable domain (outside the CDR3, taken from reference TRBV5-6 and TRBJ2-7): DAGVTQSPTHLIKTRGQQVTLRCSPKSGHDTVSWYQQALGQGPQFIFQYYEEEERQRGNFPDRFSGHQFPNYSSELNVNALLLGDSALYLCASSFYSGGRSYEQYFGPGTRLTVT.

This chain uses TRBV4-3 with TRBJ1-2; 7 bases line up with TRBD1. Germline V gene sequence: CDR1 LGHNA, CDR2 YSLEER. Unmatched junction bases numbered 15, after V lost 4 bases and J lost 7 bases. The CDR3 runs to 16 residues. The CDR3 loop is CASSREVTGDGLGYTF. The CDR3 nucleotides read TGCGCCAGCAGCCGTGAAGTCACAGGGGATGGACTTGGCTACACCTTC.

This chain joins TRBV29-1 and TRBJ2-5, with a weak D call TRBD2 (5 bases). V was shortened by 6 bases and J by 3 bases, with 11 bases between the two germline ends. Germline CDR1 SQVTM, CDR2 ANQGSEA. This CDR3 is built from 12 residues. The CDR3 DNA reads TGCAGCGTAGCCCTGGGAGAAGAGACCCAGTACTTC. Its protein product is CSVALGEETQYF.

This chain uses TRBV15 with TRBJ2-1; D possibly corresponds to TRBD1 (6 bases). Trimming took off 0 bases at V and 1 base at J, with 13 bases between the two ends. The CDR3 length is 17 residues. Germline V CDR1 and CDR2: LNHNV, YYDKDF (reference sequence). The CDR3 DNA follows: TGTGCCACCAGCAGAGACCCGACAGGACTTTCCTACAATGAGCAGTTCTTC. It codes for CATSRDPTGLSYNEQFF.

The chain carries TRBV5-1 and TRBJ2-5, with TRBD2 identical over 13 bases. Per the germline V gene, CDR1 is SGHRS and CDR2 is YFSETQ. This CDR3 contains 14 residues. V trimming: 6 bases; J trimming: 5 bases; junction bases outside the gene matches: 4. The CDR3 loop is CASTWTSGSETQYF. CDR3 bases: TGCGCCAGCACATGGACTAGCGGGAGCGAGACCCAGTACTTC. The full variable domain, its missing parts supplied by reference TRBV5-1 and TRBJ2-5, is KAGVTQTPRYLIKTRGQQVTLSCSPISGHRSVSWYQQTPGQGLQFLFEYFSETQRNKGNFPGRFSGRQFSNSRSEMNVSTLELGDSALYLCASTWTSGSETQYFGPGTRLLVL.

This chain links TRBV19 with TRBJ1-1; 9 bases match TRBD1. The J segment lost 5 bases and the V segment lost 3 bases, leaving 16 bases of the junction unmatched. Germline loops: CDR1 LNHDA, CDR2 SQIVND (reference sequence). The CDR3 loop spans 18 amino acids. Here the CDR3 DNA reads TGTGCCAGTAGTATTCGGAGGGGGACAGGGAGGCTCCGGACTGAAGCTTTCTTT. Protein sequence: CASSIRRGTGRLRTEAFF.

This clone was seen a few times. The J gene is TRBJ1-1, the V gene TRBV29-1, with D unresolved. V shed 1 base and J shed 4 bases, with 7 bases lying between them. Per germline, CDR1 SQVTM and CDR2 ANQGSEA. This CDR3 spans 12 amino acids. The CDR3 loop reads CSVEARVTEAFF. CDR3 in DNA: TGCAGCGTTGAAGCACGGGTCACTGAAGCTTTCTTT.

The chain combines TRBV7-9 with TRBJ1-2; no firm D call. Looked up from germline, CDR1 is SEHNR and CDR2 is FQNEAQ (reference sequence). The CDR3 has 14 residues. V lost 1 base and J lost 4, with 10 bases in between. In DNA form, the CDR3 reads TGTGCCAGCAGCTTAGAGACGCGGGTCTATGGCTACACCTTC. It encodes CASSLETRVYGYTF. The full variable domain, with the rest looked up from reference TRBV7-9 and TRBJ1-2, is DTGVSQNPRHKITKRGQNVTFRCDPISEHNRLYWYRQTLGQGPEFLTYFQNEAQLEKSRLLSDRFSAERPKGSFSTLEIQRTEQGDSAMYLCASSLETRVYGYTFGSGTRLTVV.

The rearrangement joins TRBV6-5 to TRBJ1-1; the match to TRBD1 covers 7 bases. The CDR3 is made up of 14 amino acids. Germline V gene data show CDR1 as MNHEY and CDR2 as SVGAGI. With V trimmed by 5 bases and J by 0 bases, 3 bases remained unmatched. CDR3 nucleotides: TGTGCCAGCAGTCCAGGGGGTCTGAACACTGAAGCTTTCTTT. Translating it yields CASSPGGLNTEAFF.